Below, 8 T cell receptor beta chains from the same sample are listed, as sequenced in a study of regulatory T cells in long-lasting Graves disease. The authors built TCR beta libraries using iRepertoire HTBI primers and Arm-PCR of CDR3 regions. TCRdb passed the multiplex PCR reads through MiXCR, listing each CDR3 protein once. The sample carries some 330,000 distinct CDR3 sequences, over 9.5% recorded once. Time point indicated: newly diagnosed GD, antithyroid drugs for less than 3 months. Preparation of the TCR library used RNA extracted from PBMCs. These sequences were also reported in another study, on T cells in Graves' hyperthyroidism and ophthalmopathy.

The sequencing here drew on peripheral blood mononuclear cells (PBMCs), taken at new diagnosis, from a patient treated with antithyroid drugs. The receptors originated from a young woman with Graves disease.

Many counts were recorded for this clonotype. This rearrangement joins TRBV12-3 or TRBV12-4 to TRBJ1-2, with 8 bases matching TRBD1. The CDR3 covers 16 residues. V shed 6 bases and J 8 bases; nucleotides not matched to a gene: 17. As DNA, the CDR3 is TGTGCCAGCAGCCCCCGAGAAGGGACAGGCCTAAGGGGCTACACCTTC. This sequence encodes CASSPREGTGLRGYTF.

Details on this clonotype: This may be a read error, as it is one base from a much larger clone. V gene TRBV6-1 combines with J gene TRBJ2-7; a possible D gene is TRBD1 (5 bases). V lost 3 bases and J lost 3, with 12 bases in between. Germline V gene sequence: CDR1 MNHNS, CDR2 SASEGT. This CDR3 contains 14 residues. The CDR3 protein is CASSDRVGDYEQYF. CDR3 nucleotides: TGTGCCAGCAGTGACAGGGTTGGGGACTACGAGCAGTACTTC.

This clonotype appeared many times. The V and J genes are TRBV29-1 and TRBJ1-2; D gene ambiguous. Trimming shortened V by 4 bases and J by 6 bases, and 18 bases separated the two germline ends. CDR3 length equals 14 residues. CDR1 is SQVTM, CDR2 ANQGSEA, per germline. CDR3 nucleotides: TGCAGCGTTGCAAGGAGGCCCGATTCAGATGGCTACACCTTC. Translated: CSVARRPDSDGYTF.

The chain employs TRBV7-2 and TRBJ1-5, with a tentative D call TRBD1 (5 bases). V lost 2 bases, J lost 11 bases, and 13 bases lay in between. Per germline, CDR1 SGHTA and CDR2 FQGNSA. This CDR3 has 13 residues. CDR3 region: CASSLINPDTQHF. The CDR3 region has the DNA TGTGCCAGCAGCTTAATAAATCCGGACACCCAGCATTTT.

The sample holds many counts of this clonotype. This chain uses TRBV7-9 with TRBJ2-2; D is uncertain. Trimming pared 6 bases from V and 7 bases from J, leaving 9 bases between. Germline CDR1 SEHNR, CDR2 FQNEAQ (reference sequence). The CDR3 runs to 12 residues. The CDR3 is CASSPHIGELFF. The CDR3, as DNA: TGTGCCAGCAGTCCCCACATCGGGGAGCTGTTTTTT.

This clonotype has ten or more counts. V gene TRBV5-1 combines with J gene TRBJ2-1; D may be TRBD2 (6 bases). The CDR3 totals 15 residues. Trimming shortened V by 5 bases and J by 7 bases, and 19 bases separated the two germline ends. Germline V gives CDR1 SGHRS, CDR2 YFSETQ. The CDR3 here is CASRRDRDPGNEQFF. In DNA, the CDR3 is TGCGCCAGCAGGCGGGACCGGGATCCGGGTAATGAGCAGTTCTTC.

In its sample, this clonotype was seen many times. V gene TRBV12-3 or TRBV12-4 combines with J gene TRBJ1-1; a possible D gene is TRBD1 (5 bases). The CDR3 contains 13 residues. V lost 1 base and J lost 5, with 8 bases in between. The CDR3 nucleotides read TGTGCCAGCAGTTTAGAGGGGAGGACTGAAGCTTTCTTT. Its protein is CASSLEGRTEAFF.

This clonotype turned up a few times. The chain employs TRBV20-1 and TRBJ2-3; 10 positions match TRBD2. Looked up from germline, CDR1 is DFQATT and CDR2 is SNEGSKA (reference sequence). J was trimmed by 2 bases and V by 6 bases; bases with no gene match: 11. The CDR3 covers 16 residues. CDR3 sequence (DNA): TGCAGTGCACCCGGCAGGACTAGCGGTCCCACAGATACGCAGTATTTT. It encodes CSAPGRTSGPTDTQYF.